Included here is one T cell receptor beta chain sequence, with context. Its target is not known. The study ran its PCR with 60 Vbeta and 13 Jbeta primers. The method was immunoSEQ multiplex PCR; TCRdb's version includes in-frame clones alone and lacks a portion of them. Here the sample spans about 98,000 clones, around 68% being singletons. The sample is drawn from a study of cytomegalovirus exposure and HLA in healthy donors. Findings and limits, study-wide: Across donors, sequencing depth was assumed by presence/absence analyses to be roughly uniform.

The TCR originated in a man in his forties or fifties in good health and CMV-seronegative. The specimen sequenced was PBMCs.

The CDR3 DNA reads as TGCGCCAGCAGTGACCCCGTGACAGGGGAAGCTTTCTTT. It is translated as CASSDPVTGEAFF. The chain employs TRBV10-2 and TRBJ1-1; 7 nucleotides align to TRBD1. Per germline, CDR1 WSHSY and CDR2 SAAADI. This CDR3 is 13 amino acids long. J lost 8 bases, V lost 3 bases, and 6 bases had no gene match.